The table lists the clone carrying this T cell receptor beta chain with a few counts. Its matching antigen is unknown. Lactation, pregnancy, other autoimmune disease or uncontrolled infection led to exclusion of patients. Authors of the study amplified TCR beta CDR3 regions from RNA transcripts. The TCR CDR3 first-round RT-PCR relied on the HTBI primer set. TCRdb reprocessed the multiplex PCR reads with MiXCR, giving one entry per CDR3 protein. The table records roughly 380,000 distinct CDR3 sequences, roughly 13% of them present only once. The sample belongs to a study of T cells in Graves' hyperthyroidism and ophthalmopathy. Study-level results: Onset of ophthalmopathy came a median about 6.5 months after the model predicted it. From stable hyperthyroidism, ophthalmopathy was separated by a 13 V-J model. Peripheral blood also featured most of the thyroid clonotypes expanded above 0.001.

Germline-derived CDR1 and CDR2 are LNHDA and SQIVND (reference sequence). The CDR3 has 15 residues. Sequencing was performed on blood. The chain couples TRBV19 to TRBJ2-7, with D possibly being TRBD1 (5 bases). The end of the DNA aligns better with TRBJ2-1, so the J call may be wrong. The sequence was collected from a woman aged 18-29 years with Graves' hyperthyroidism. CDR3 in amino acids: CASSTQDTPYSEQFF. CDR3 sequence (DNA): TGTGCCAGTAGTACTCAGGACACGCCATATAGTGAGCAGTTCTTC.